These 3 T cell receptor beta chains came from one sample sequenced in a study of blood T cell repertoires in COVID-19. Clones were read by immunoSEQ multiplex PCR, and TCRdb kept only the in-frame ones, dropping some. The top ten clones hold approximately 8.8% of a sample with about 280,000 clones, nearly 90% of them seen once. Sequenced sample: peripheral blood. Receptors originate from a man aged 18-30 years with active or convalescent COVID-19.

The DNA of the CDR3 is TGTGCCAGCAGCTACTATAAGGGGGCTCGCTATGGCTACACCTTC. Translated: CASSYYKGARYGYTF. The chain is built from TRBV13 and TRBJ1-2; 7 positions match TRBD1. Germline CDR1 reads PRHDT; CDR2 reads FYEKMQ (reference sequence). With V trimmed by 4 bases and J by 4 bases, 9 bases remained unmatched. This CDR3 contains 15 residues.

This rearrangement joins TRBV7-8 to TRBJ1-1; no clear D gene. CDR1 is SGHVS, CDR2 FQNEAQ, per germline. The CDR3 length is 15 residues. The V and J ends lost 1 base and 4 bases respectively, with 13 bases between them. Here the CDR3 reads CASSLDAGAGTEAFF. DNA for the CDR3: TGTGCCAGCAGCTTAGATGCGGGCGCCGGCACTGAAGCTTTCTTT.

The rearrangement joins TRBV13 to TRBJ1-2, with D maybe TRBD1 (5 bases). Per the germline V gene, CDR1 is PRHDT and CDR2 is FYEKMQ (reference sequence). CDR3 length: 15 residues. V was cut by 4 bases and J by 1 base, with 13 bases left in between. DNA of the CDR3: TGTGCCAGCAGCTCGCGACAGATTATTAACTATGGCTACACCTTC. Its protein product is CASSSRQIINYGYTF.